This record looks at one TCR beta chain sequence and its context. The CDR3 contains 15 residues. In germline, CDR1 is SGHTA, CDR2 FQGNSA. Trimming pared 5 bases from V and 7 bases from J, leaving 18 bases between. This sample was included in a study of T cell changes during pregnancy in multiple sclerosis. Clones were read by immunoSEQ multiplex PCR, and TCRdb kept only the in-frame ones, dropping some. Of around 65,000 clones detected, around 90% appear once; the ten largest clones hold around 1.6%. The sample consisted of peripheral blood, taken in the first trimester of pregnancy. The chain carries TRBV7-2 and TRBJ2-1; tentative D call: TRBD1 (6 bases). The receptor was derived from a female donor with multiple sclerosis, enrolled in a pregnancy study. CDR3 nucleotide sequence: TGTGCCAGCAGCGCTAACCCGGGACACACAAATGAGCAGTTCTTC. Residues: CASSANPGHTNEQFF.